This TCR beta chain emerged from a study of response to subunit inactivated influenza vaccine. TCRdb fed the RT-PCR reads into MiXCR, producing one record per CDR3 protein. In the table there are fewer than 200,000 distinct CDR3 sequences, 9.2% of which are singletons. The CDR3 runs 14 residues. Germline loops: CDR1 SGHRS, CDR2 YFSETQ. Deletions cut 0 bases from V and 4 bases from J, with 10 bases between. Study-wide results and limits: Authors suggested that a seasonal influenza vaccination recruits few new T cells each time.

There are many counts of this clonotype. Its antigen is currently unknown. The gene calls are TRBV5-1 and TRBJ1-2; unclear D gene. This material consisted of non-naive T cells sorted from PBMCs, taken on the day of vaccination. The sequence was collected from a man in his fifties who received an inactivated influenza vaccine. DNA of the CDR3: TGCGCCAGCAGCTTGGCCTCGACGGGCTATGGCTACACCTTC. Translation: CASSLASTGYGYTF.